In its sample, the clone carrying this TCR beta chain was seen a few times. Its specificity is unknown. Germline assignment: CDR1 SGHRS and CDR2 YFSETQ. V dropped 0 bases and J dropped 4; count of bases not matched to a gene: 3. This CDR3 contains 14 residues. The source of the sample is a study of T cells after yellow fever vaccination. Regarding the study as a whole: Contamination of FACS-sorted repertoires by abundant clonotypes from the bulk population could occur. Only a minor proportion of clonotypes was detected across both CD4 and CD8 compartments. Once the booster was given, most primary-vaccination clones reappeared, at approximately 97% for CD4 and roughly 90% for CD8.

5'RACE template switching produced TCR cDNA carrying a universal primer site and UMIs. TCRdb processed the 5' RACE reads anew with MiXCR; each CDR3 protein has one entry. The sample consists of about 120,000 distinct CDR3 sequences, around 9.8% of them appearing once. The source is a man aged 18-30 years who received the YFV17D yellow fever vaccine. The specimen was CD8+ T cells sorted from PBMCs, collected on the day of the yellow fever booster vaccination. The chain uses TRBV5-1 and TRBJ2-7, with 8 nucleotides matching TRBD1. The DNA of the CDR3 is TGCGCCAGCAGCTTGGGGACAGGGATATACGAGCAGTACTTC. Protein product: CASSLGTGIYEQYF.